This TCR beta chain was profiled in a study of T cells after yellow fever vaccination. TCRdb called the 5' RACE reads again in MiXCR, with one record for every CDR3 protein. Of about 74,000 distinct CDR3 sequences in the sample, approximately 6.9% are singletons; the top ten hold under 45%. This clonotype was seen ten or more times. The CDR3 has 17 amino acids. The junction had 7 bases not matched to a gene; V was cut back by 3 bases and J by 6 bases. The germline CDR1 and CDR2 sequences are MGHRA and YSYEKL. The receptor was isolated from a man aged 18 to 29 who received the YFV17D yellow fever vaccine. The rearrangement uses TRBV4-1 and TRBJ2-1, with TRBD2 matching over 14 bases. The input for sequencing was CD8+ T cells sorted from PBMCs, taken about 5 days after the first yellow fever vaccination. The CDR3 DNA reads TGCGCCAGCAGCCAGGGGCCGACTAGCGGGGGGGCCAATGAGCAGTTCTTC. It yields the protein CASSQGPTSGGANEQFF.